The text below deals with one T cell receptor (beta chain). The antigen remains unidentified. This specimen belongs to a study of healthy donors' naive CD4 and CD8 T cells. Study outcomes and limitations: Around 14% of CD4/CD8 propensity variance appeared explained by V, J and CDR3 charge.

Per the germline V gene, CDR1 is SGHRS and CDR2 is YFSETQ. This CDR3 region has 14 residues. V was clipped by 4 bases and J by 8 bases, with 16 bases between them. TCR libraries were built from roughly 0.5 ug of total RNA by linear amplification. TCRdb ran MiXCR on the reads and lists one entry per CDR3 protein. This table has about 180,000 distinct CDR3 sequences, 65% to 75% appearing once. The receptor was derived from a pool of human donors in good health; the sample pools cells from several healthy donors. The sample was naive CD4+ and CD8+ T cells sorted from blood, pooled from several donors. This chain links TRBV5-1 with TRBJ2-1; D gene ambiguous. CDR3 amino acids: CASSLRQLLDEQFF. CDR3 DNA: TGCGCCAGCAGCCTAAGACAACTTTTGGATGAGCAGTTCTTC.